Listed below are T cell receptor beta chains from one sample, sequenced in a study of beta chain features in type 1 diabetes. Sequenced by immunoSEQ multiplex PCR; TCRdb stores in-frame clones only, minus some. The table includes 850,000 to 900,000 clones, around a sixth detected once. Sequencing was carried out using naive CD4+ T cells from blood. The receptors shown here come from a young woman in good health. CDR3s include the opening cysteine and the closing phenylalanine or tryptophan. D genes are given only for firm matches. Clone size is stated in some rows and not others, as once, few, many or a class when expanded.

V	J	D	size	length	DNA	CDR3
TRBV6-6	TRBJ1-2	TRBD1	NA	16	TGTGCCAGCAGTTATGACGGACAGGAGACTAACTATGGCTACACCTTC	CASSYDGQETNYGYTF
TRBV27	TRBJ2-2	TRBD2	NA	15	TGTGCCAGCAGTTTAGCGGGAGTGATTCCCGGGGAGCTGTTTTTT	CASSLAGVIPGELFF
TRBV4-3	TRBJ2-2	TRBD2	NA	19	TGCGCCAGCAGCCAAGAACCCCGAGGAGCGGGAGTGTACACCGGGGAGCTGTTTTTT	CASSQEPRGAGVYTGELFF
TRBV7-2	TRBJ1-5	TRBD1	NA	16	TGTGCCAGCAGCTTACGGGCAGGGGGCTCCGGTCAGCCCCAGCATTTT	CASSLRAGGSGQPQHF
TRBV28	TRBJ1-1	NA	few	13	TGTGCCAGCAGTTTATTGGGTGGAACTGAAGCTTTCTTT	CASSLLGGTEAFF
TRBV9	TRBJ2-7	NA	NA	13	TGTGCCAGCAGCGTAGCAGGGAGCCACGAGCAGTACTTC	CASSVAGSHEQYF
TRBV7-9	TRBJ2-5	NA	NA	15	TGTGCCAGCAGCTTAGGCGGGACACCTCAAGAGACCCAGTACTTC	CASSLGGTPQETQYF
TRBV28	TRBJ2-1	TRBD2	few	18	TGTGCCAGCAGTTTCGCAAGTCTTGGCGGGGGGAGAAGGAATGAGCAGTTCTTC	CASSFASLGGGRRNEQFF
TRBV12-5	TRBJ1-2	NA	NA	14	TGTGCTAGTGGTTTGTCCGGAGGAGCCTATGGCTACACCTTC	CASGLSGGAYGYTF
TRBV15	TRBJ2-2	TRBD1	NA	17	TGTGCCACCAGCAGAGACGCCGGGACAGGGAGGACCGGGGAGCTGTTTTTT	CATSRDAGTGRTGELFF
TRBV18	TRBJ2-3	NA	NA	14	TGTGCCAGCTCACCAATTTGGGGCACAGATACGCAGTATTTT	CASSPIWGTDTQYF
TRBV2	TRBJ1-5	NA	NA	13	TGTGCCAGCATCCGGGACAGCAATCAGCCCCAGCATTTT	CASIRDSNQPQHF
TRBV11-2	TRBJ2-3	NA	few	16	TGTGCCAGCAGCTTACAGGGGCCCACCACACCAGATACGCAGTATTTT	CASSLQGPTTPDTQYF
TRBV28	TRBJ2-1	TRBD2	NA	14	TGTGCCAGCAGACCGGGACTAGCGGGCAATGAGCAGTTCTTC	CASRPGLAGNEQFF
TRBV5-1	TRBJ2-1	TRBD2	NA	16	TGCGCCAGCAGCTTGGCTGCGGGAGGCCCTAACAATGAGCAGTTCTTC	CASSLAAGGPNNEQFF
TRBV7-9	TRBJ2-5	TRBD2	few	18	TGTGCCAGCAGCACGCGTACTAGCGGGAGGCCGACTTTAGGGACCCAGTACTTC	CASSTRTSGRPTLGTQYF
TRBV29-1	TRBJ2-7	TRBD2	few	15	TGCAGCGTTGCCACCCGACTAGCGGTCGACTACGAGCAGTACTTC	CSVATRLAVDYEQYF
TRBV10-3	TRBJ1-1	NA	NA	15	TGTGCCATCAGTGAGAGGGTGGCCTCGAACACTGAAGCTTTCTTT	CAISERVASNTEAFF
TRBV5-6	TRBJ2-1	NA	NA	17	TGTGCCAGCAGCTACCTCTGGGAGTCTAGCTCCTACAATGAGCAGTTCTTC	CASSYLWESSSYNEQFF
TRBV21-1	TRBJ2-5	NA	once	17	TGTGCCAGCAGCAAAAGGCCCCGGGACAGGGTAAATGAGACCCAGTACTTC	CASSKRPRDRVNETQYF
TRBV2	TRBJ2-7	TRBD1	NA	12	TGTGCCAGCAGTTGGACAGGGAGGGAGCAGTACTTC	CASSWTGREQYF
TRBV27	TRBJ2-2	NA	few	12	TGTGCCAGCAGTTTTCCGTCCGGGGAGCTGTTTTTT	CASSFPSGELFF
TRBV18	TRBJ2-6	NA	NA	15	TGTGCCAGCTCACCTGGGAGCTCTGGGGCCAACGTCCTGACTTTC	CASSPGSSGANVLTF
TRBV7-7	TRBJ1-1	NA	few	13	TGTGCTAGCAGCTTCCGAAGATCCACTGAAGCTTTCTTT	CASSFRRSTEAFF
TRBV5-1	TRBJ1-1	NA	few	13	TGCGCCAGCAGTATAGGGGGAAGGACTGAAGCTTTCTTT	CASSIGGRTEAFF
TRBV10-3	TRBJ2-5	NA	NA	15	TGTGCCATCAGTCTTGGGCCCGCTGGAAGGGAGACCCAGTACTTC	CAISLGPAGRETQYF
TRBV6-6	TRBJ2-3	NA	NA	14	TGTGCCAGCAGTCGGTTGAGGGACACAGATACGCAGTATTTT	CASSRLRDTDTQYF
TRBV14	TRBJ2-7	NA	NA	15	TGTGCCAGCAGCCAATCTCCATGGGGGTACTTCGAGCAGTACTTC	CASSQSPWGYFEQYF
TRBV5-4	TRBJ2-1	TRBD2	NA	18	TGTGCCAGCAGCTTGGCCTTGCCCCAGCGGGATTTGTCCTATGAGCAGTTCTTC	CASSLALPQRDLSYEQFF
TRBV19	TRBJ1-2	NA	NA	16	TGTGCCAGTAGTATATCGGGCAGGCTGGACAACTATGGCTACACCTTC	CASSISGRLDNYGYTF
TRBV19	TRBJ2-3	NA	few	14	TGTGCCAGTGGCTCGGGGCAGGGGACAGATACGCAGTATTTT	CASGSGQGTDTQYF
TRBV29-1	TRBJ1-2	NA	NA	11	TGCAGCGTTGAAGAAAACTATGGCTACACCTTC	CSVEENYGYTF
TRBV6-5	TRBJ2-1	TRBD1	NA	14	TGTGCCAGCAGTTACTCACAGGGGGCATGGGAGCAGTTCTTC	CASSYSQGAWEQFF
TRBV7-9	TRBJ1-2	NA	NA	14	TGTGCCAGCAGCCCGGGAATTTCCAACTATGGCTACACCTTC	CASSPGISNYGYTF
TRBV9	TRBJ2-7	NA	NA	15	TGTGCCAGCAGCGTAGATTGGGGACCCCTCTACGAGCAGTACTTC	CASSVDWGPLYEQYF
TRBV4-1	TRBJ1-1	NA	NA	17	TGCGCCAGCAGCCAAGAAGGGGTGGGACGACTGAACACTGAAGCTTTCTTT	CASSQEGVGRLNTEAFF
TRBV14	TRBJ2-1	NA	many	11	TGTGCCAGCAGCCGGAGGGACGCGCAGTTCTTC	CASSRRDAQFF
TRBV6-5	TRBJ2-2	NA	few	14	TGTGCCAGCAGTTACCTGAAGAACACCGGGGAGCTGTTTTTT	CASSYLKNTGELFF
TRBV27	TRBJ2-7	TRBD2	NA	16	TGTGCCAGCAGTTTCCTAGCGGGAGCGCAGGGCCTCGAGCAGTACTTC	CASSFLAGAQGLEQYF
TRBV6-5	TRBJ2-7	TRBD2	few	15	TGTGCCAGCAGTTACTCACTAGCGAGCAGCTACGAGCAGTACTTC	CASSYSLASSYEQYF
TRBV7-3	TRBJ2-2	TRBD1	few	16	TGTGCCAGCAGCTTACTCACAGGGGGCAACACCGGGGAGCTGTTTTTT	CASSLLTGGNTGELFF
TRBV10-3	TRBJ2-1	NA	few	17	TGTGCCATCAGTGAGTACCTCCAGACAGACTGGTCGGGTGAGCAGTTCTTC	CAISEYLQTDWSGEQFF
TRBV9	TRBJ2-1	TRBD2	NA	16	TGTGCCAGCAGCGTAGTACTAGCGGGAGACTACAATGAGCAGTTCTTC	CASSVVLAGDYNEQFF
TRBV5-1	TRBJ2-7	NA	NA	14	TGCGCCAGCAGCTTGGCGGCTCCAACCTACGAGCAGTACTTC	CASSLAAPTYEQYF
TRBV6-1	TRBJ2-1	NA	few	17	TGTGCCAGCAGTGAAGTGGCGGCTACGGTTTTATACAATGAGCAGTTCTTC	CASSEVAATVLYNEQFF
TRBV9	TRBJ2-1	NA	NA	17	TGTGCCAGCAGCTCCCCGGCGGGACAACGGGCACACAATGAGCAGTTCTTC	CASSSPAGQRAHNEQFF
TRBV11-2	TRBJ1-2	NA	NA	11	TGTGCCAGCAGCTTAGACTCTCGCTACACCTTC	CASSLDSRYTF
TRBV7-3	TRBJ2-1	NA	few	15	TGTGCCAGCAGCTCGACAGGCCAAGACTACAATGAGCAGTTCTTC	CASSSTGQDYNEQFF
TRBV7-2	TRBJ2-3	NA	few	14	TGTGCCAGCAGCTTGCAGGCGGGCACAGATACGCAGTATTTT	CASSLQAGTDTQYF
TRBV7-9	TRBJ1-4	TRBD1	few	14	TGTGCCAGCAGTGACAGGGCGGTCGGAGAAAAACTGTTTTTT	CASSDRAVGEKLFF
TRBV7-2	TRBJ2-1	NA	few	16	TGTGCCAGCAGCCCGGGCCATTCAGGCTCCTACAATGAGCAGTTCTTC	CASSPGHSGSYNEQFF
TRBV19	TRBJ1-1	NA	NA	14	TGTGCCAGTAGATGGGGGATGGAGAACACTGAAGCTTTCTTT	CASRWGMENTEAFF
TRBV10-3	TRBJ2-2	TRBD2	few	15	TGTGCCAGCGCACTAGCGGGGGCAAACACCGGGGAGCTGTTTTTT	CASALAGANTGELFF